Listed here are 27 T cell receptor beta chains from one sample, sequenced in a study of cytomegalovirus exposure and HLA in healthy donors. The study ran its PCR with 60 Vbeta and 13 Jbeta primers. Repertoires were generated with immunoSEQ multiplex PCR, while TCRdb's copy carries only in-frame clones and drops some. The sample carries 74,000 or so clones, roughly 75% recorded once. Source material: PBMCs. The receptors were sampled from a woman in her thirties or forties in good health and CMV-seronegative.

V and J are TRBV23-1 and TRBJ2-1, with D possibly being TRBD2 (6 bases). TRBV23-1 is an ORF; its function is uncertain. CDR3 length: 14 residues. The V end was cut by 0 bases, the J end by 15 bases, with 18 bases between. The CDR3 coding sequence is TGCGCCAGCAGTCAATCTGCGGGATACACTGTGTTGTTCTTC. Protein sequence: CASSQSAGYTVLFF.

The chain uses TRBV7-2 and TRBJ2-3; TRBD2 might be the D (6 bases). This CDR3 is 16 amino acids long. With 1 base removed from V and 1 base from J, the gap between germline ends came to 12 bases. The germline V gene encodes CDR1 SGHTA and CDR2 FQGNSA. The CDR3 sequence: CASSLEWASGTDTQYF. CDR3 nucleotide sequence: TGTGCCAGCAGCTTAGAGTGGGCTAGCGGCACAGATACGCAGTATTTT.

The CDR3 is CASSLGRAQETQYF. DNA for the CDR3: TGCGCCAGCAGCTTGGGGCGGGCACAAGAGACCCAGTACTTC. The rearrangement links TRBV5-1 to TRBJ2-5, with D possibly being TRBD2 (5 bases). The germline V and J ends were trimmed by 0 bases and 2 bases, with 8 bases remaining between them. Germline-derived CDR1 and CDR2 are SGHRS and YFSETQ. The CDR3 covers 14 residues.

By sample fraction, this clone is medium-sized. The chain joins TRBV7-8 to TRBJ2-7; tentative D call: TRBD1 (5 bases). V was clipped by 4 bases and J by 4 bases, with 26 bases between them. The CDR3 has 18 residues. CDR1 and CDR2 (germline): SGHVS, FQNEAQ. The CDR3, as DNA: TGTGCCAGCAGCTCCCACTCAGGGATGTCCCTACCCCCTTACGAGCAGTACTTC. Amino acids: CASSSHSGMSLPPYEQYF.

The count of this clone is one. The chain links TRBV5-8 to TRBJ2-3; 9 positions match TRBD2. CDR1 is SGHTS and CDR2 is YDEGEE in the germline V gene. The CDR3 spans 17 residues. V shed 0 bases and J 3 bases; nucleotides not matched to a gene: 8. CDR3 protein: CASSLGREGRSTDTQYF. The CDR3 nucleotides are TGTGCCAGCAGCTTGGGGCGGGAGGGCCGGTCTACAGATACGCAGTATTTT.

J is TRBJ1-6 and V is TRBV11-2; 7 bases match TRBD1. Trimming cost V 5 bases and J 10 bases; bases outside gene matches: 11. This CDR3 comprises 15 residues. Germline V gene data show CDR1 as SGHAT and CDR2 as FQNNGV. The CDR3 here is CASSPQGIYYSPLHF. In DNA, the CDR3 is TGTGCCAGCAGCCCACAGGGGATTTACTACTCACCCCTCCACTTT.

V and J are TRBV5-4 and TRBJ2-2; 10 positions match TRBD2. CDR1 and CDR2 (germline): SGHNT, YYREEE (reference sequence). This CDR3 contains 17 residues. V was clipped by 4 bases and J by 1 base; unmatched bases: 7. Written as DNA, the CDR3 is TGTGCCAGCAGCACCCCGGGACTAGCGAGGAACACCGGGGAGCTGTTTTTT. Its translation is CASSTPGLARNTGELFF.

The V and J genes are TRBV2 and TRBJ1-1; a possible D gene is TRBD1 (6 bases). Germline CDR1 and CDR2: SNHLY and FYNNEI. The CDR3 has 16 amino acids. The ends were cut back, 6 bases at V and 0 bases at J, with 17 bases in the middle. In DNA form, the CDR3 reads TGTGCCAGCAGAGAGGGGGTAGGCGGCTTGAACACTGAAGCTTTCTTT. Translation: CASREGVGGLNTEAFF.

The chain employs TRBV6-5 and TRBJ1-3; unclear D gene. The ends were cut back, 6 bases at V and 0 bases at J, with 12 bases in the middle. Germline CDR1 and CDR2: MNHEY and SVGAGI. There are 15 residues in the CDR3. The CDR3 DNA reads as TGTGCCAGCAGCAAGGTCGGGATCTCTGGAAACACCATATATTTT. Protein product: CASSKVGISGNTIYF.

V gene TRBV7-9 combines with J gene TRBJ1-2; possibly TRBD1 for D (5 bases). Per germline, CDR1 SEHNR and CDR2 FQNEAQ (reference sequence). The CDR3 contains 13 residues. V shed 3 bases and J shed 2 bases, with 7 bases lying between them. Here the CDR3 reads CASSFGGNYGYTF. The DNA of the CDR3 is TGTGCCAGCAGCTTCGGGGGAAACTATGGCTACACCTTC.

The V and J genes are TRBV29-1 and TRBJ2-1; D is perhaps TRBD1 (8 bases). The CDR3 extends over 17 amino acids. Germline V gene data show CDR1 as SQVTM and CDR2 as ANQGSEA. Trimming took 3 bases from V and 5 from J, leaving 23 bases between them. The CDR3 DNA reads as TGCAGCGTTGAGTGGACAGGGCGGCGGGGGACGAACAATGAGCAGTTCTTC. Amino acids: CSVEWTGRRGTNNEQFF.

In its sample, this clone was seen once. This chain links TRBV7-9 with TRBJ2-5, with 8 positions matching TRBD2. The CDR3 extends over 15 amino acids. Germline CDR1 is SEHNR and CDR2 is FQNEAQ (reference sequence). V shed 5 bases and J 4 bases; nucleotides not matched to a gene: 9. The CDR3 is CASSPRPAGVETQYF. CDR3 coding DNA: TGTGCCAGCAGCCCCCGGCCAGCGGGAGTAGAGACCCAGTACTTC.

Only one count was recorded for this clone. This rearrangement joins TRBV5-6 to TRBJ1-1; D may be TRBD1 (5 bases). Trimming stripped 4 bases from V and 4 bases from J, with 14 bases between. Per the germline V gene, CDR1 is SGHDT and CDR2 is YYEEEE. This CDR3 region has 14 residues. The CDR3 DNA reads TGTGCCAGCAGCCCGTTTGGAGGGGCCACTGAAGCTTTCTTT. The encoded protein is CASSPFGGATEAFF.

The chain is built from TRBV2 and TRBJ1-4; 7 bases are shared with TRBD1. V was pared by 6 bases and J by 3 bases, with 4 bases of the junction left unmatched. CDR1 is SNHLY, CDR2 FYNNEI, per germline. The CDR3 runs to 14 residues. The CDR3 region is CASRGQRANEKLFF. Here the CDR3 DNA reads TGTGCCAGCAGGGGACAGCGGGCTAATGAAAAACTGTTTTTT. The variable domain in full, completed from reference TRBV2 and TRBJ1-4, reads EPEVTQTPSHQVTQMGQEVILRCVPISNHLYFYWYRQILGQKVEFLVSFYNNEISEKSEIFDDQFSVERPDGSNFTLKIRSTKLEDSAMYFCASRGQRANEKLFFGSGTQLSVL.

The chain employs TRBV4-1 and TRBJ1-5, with D perhaps TRBD1 (6 bases). CDR1 is MGHRA, CDR2 YSYEKL, per germline. The CDR3 is 14 amino acids. Between the trimmed V and J ends, which lost 0 bases and 4 bases, there was a span of 7 bases. The CDR3: CASSQEQGNQPQHF. The CDR3, as DNA: TGCGCCAGCAGCCAAGAACAGGGAAATCAGCCCCAGCATTTT.

The chain links TRBV28 to TRBJ2-7; D unresolved. V was clipped by 1 base and J by 0 bases, with 7 bases between them. This CDR3 has 14 residues. From germline, CDR1 is MDHEN and CDR2 SYDVKM. The CDR3 DNA reads as TGTGCCAGCAGTTTATCCCTTTCCTCCTACGAGCAGTACTTC. It specifies CASSLSLSSYEQYF. Complete variable domain (other parts from reference TRBV28 and TRBJ2-7): DVKVTQSSRYLVKRTGEKVFLECVQDMDHENMFWYRQDPGLGLRLIYFSYDVKMKEKGDIPEGYSVSREKKERFSLILESASTNQTSMYLCASSLSLSSYEQYFGPGTRLTVT.

The chain links TRBV2 to TRBJ1-5; no clear D. Trimming took 3 bases from V and 0 from J, leaving 15 bases between them. Looked up from germline, CDR1 is SNHLY and CDR2 is FYNNEI. The CDR3 runs 17 residues. This CDR3 reads CASSEVLNLNSNQPQHF. CDR3 nucleotide sequence: TGTGCCAGCAGTGAGGTACTAAATCTGAATAGCAATCAGCCCCAGCATTTT.

This clone has more than one count but fewer than ten. The chain recombines TRBV6-1 with TRBJ1-5, with TRBD1 matching over 7 bases. This CDR3 comprises 14 residues. J was trimmed by 6 bases and V by 3 bases; bases with no gene match: 5. The germline V gene encodes CDR1 MNHNS and CDR2 SASEGT. For the CDR3, the DNA is TGTGCCAGCAGTGATCAGGGGGAGCCTCAGCCCCAGCATTTT. Its translation is CASSDQGEPQPQHF.

This clone was observed a handful of times. For the CDR3, the DNA is TGTGCCACCAGTTTGGGGGGGGCAGGTCGGATAGAGACCCAGTACTTC. It translates to CATSLGGAGRIETQYF. J is TRBJ2-5 and V is TRBV15; D might be TRBD2 (7 bases). This CDR3 has 16 residues. Germline-derived CDR1 and CDR2 are LNHNV and YYDKDF (reference sequence). Trimming took off 6 bases at V and 4 bases at J, with 21 bases between the two ends.

The genes are TRBV29-1 and TRBJ2-1, with 12 bases identical to TRBD2. Germline-derived CDR1 and CDR2 are SQVTM and ANQGSEA. The CDR3 totals 14 residues. Trimming removed 5 bases from V and 10 bases from J; junction bases left unmatched: 9. The DNA for the CDR3 is TGCAGCGTTACGACTAGCGGGAGAGACAGGGAGCAGTTCTTC. Translating gives CSVTTSGRDREQFF.

The chain has TRBV10-3 and TRBJ2-3; 13 bases are shared with TRBD2. V lost 5 bases and J lost 0; bases outside the gene matches: 11. Germline V gene sequence: CDR1 ENHRY, CDR2 SYGVKD. The CDR3 has 19 residues. The CDR3 is CAISWAPGTSGDSTDTQYF. The CDR3 nucleotides read TGTGCCATCAGTTGGGCACCCGGGACTAGCGGGGATAGCACAGATACGCAGTATTTT.

This sequence joins TRBV5-1 and TRBJ2-3, with TRBD2 identical over 9 bases. Germline values: CDR1 SGHRS, CDR2 YFSETQ. Trimming took 0 bases from V and 3 from J; bases not matched to a gene: 5. CDR3 size: 16 residues. CDR3 sequence: CASSLGPGLATDTQYF. CDR3 bases: TGCGCCAGCAGCTTGGGTCCGGGACTAGCAACAGATACGCAGTATTTT.

This sequence joins TRBV4-1 and TRBJ2-2; D not resolved. Germline V gene data show CDR1 as MGHRA and CDR2 as YSYEKL. This CDR3 is 12 amino acids long. V was cut by 0 bases and J by 9 bases, with 5 bases left in between. The CDR3 region has the DNA TGCGCCAGCAGCCAAGATATTCGGGAGCTGTTTTTT. It codes for CASSQDIRELFF.

There are a few counts of this clone. The chain uses TRBV19 and TRBJ2-6, with TRBD2 matching over 8 bases. Unmatched junction bases numbered 9, after V lost 8 bases and J lost 0 bases. Germline lookup yields CDR1 LNHDA and CDR2 SQIVND (reference sequence). CDR3 length: 17 amino acids. The CDR3 region has the DNA TGTGCCAGTCTCGCGGGGGGATTAATCTCTGGGGCCAACGTCCTGACTTTC. The encoded protein is CASLAGGLISGANVLTF.

The chain recombines TRBV5-1 with TRBJ2-7; a possible D gene is TRBD1 (6 bases). This CDR3 is 14 amino acids long. The V end lost 2 bases, the J end lost 2 bases, and 11 bases lay between the germline ends. CDR1 SGHRS and CDR2 YFSETQ come from the germline V gene. As DNA, the CDR3 is TGCGCCAGCAGCTTCGGGGACACCACCTACGAGCAGTACTTC. This translates into CASSFGDTTYEQYF. Full variable domain (outside the CDR3, taken from reference TRBV5-1 and TRBJ2-7): KAGVTQTPRYLIKTRGQQVTLSCSPISGHRSVSWYQQTPGQGLQFLFEYFSETQRNKGNFPGRFSGRQFSNSRSEMNVSTLELGDSALYLCASSFGDTTYEQYFGPGTRLTVT.

The genes are TRBV25-1 and TRBJ1-4, with 7 bases identical to TRBD1. The CDR3 totals 15 residues. CDR1 is MGHDK and CDR2 is SYGVNS in the germline V gene. V gave up 0 bases and J gave up 6 bases; unmatched junction bases: 4. CDR3 DNA sequence: TGTGCCAGCAGTGAATACGCAGGGGGAGATGAAAAACTGTTTTTT. Translation gives CASSEYAGGDEKLFF.

The chain has TRBV28 and TRBJ2-5; D is possibly TRBD1 (6 bases). Germline V gene lookup returns CDR1 MDHEN and CDR2 SYDVKM. The V gene lost 6 bases and the J gene lost 9 bases, with 23 bases spanning the gap. The CDR3 spans 15 residues. Here the CDR3 reads CASRGTGTNVWAQYF. Here the CDR3 DNA reads TGTGCCAGCAGGGGCACCGGGACAAACGTATGGGCCCAGTACTTC. The full variable domain, completed using reference TRBV28 and TRBJ2-5, is DVKVTQSSRYLVKRTGEKVFLECVQDMDHENMFWYRQDPGLGLRLIYFSYDVKMKEKGDIPEGYSVSREKKERFSLILESASTNQTSMYLCASRGTGTNVWAQYFGPGTRLLVL.